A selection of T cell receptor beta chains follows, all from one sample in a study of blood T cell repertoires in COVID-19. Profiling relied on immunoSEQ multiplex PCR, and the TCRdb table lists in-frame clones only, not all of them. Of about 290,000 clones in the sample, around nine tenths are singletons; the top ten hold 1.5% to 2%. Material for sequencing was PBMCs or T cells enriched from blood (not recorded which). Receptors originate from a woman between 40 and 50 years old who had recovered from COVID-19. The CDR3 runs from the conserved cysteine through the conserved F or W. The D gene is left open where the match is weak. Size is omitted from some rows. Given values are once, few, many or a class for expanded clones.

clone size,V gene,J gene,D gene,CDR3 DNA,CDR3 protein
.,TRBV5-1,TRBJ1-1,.,TGCGCCAGCAGCCTCTCGGATTCCGGGACTGAAGCTTTCTTT,CASSLSDSGTEAFF
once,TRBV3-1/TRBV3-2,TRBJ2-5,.,TGTGCCAGCAGCCAAGTGGGGGGGGCCTTCCAAGAGACCCAGTACTTC,CASSQVGGAFQETQYF
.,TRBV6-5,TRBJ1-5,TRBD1,TGTGCCAGCAGTCCGGACAGGGGGCCCAATCAGCCCCAGCATTTT,CASSPDRGPNQPQHF
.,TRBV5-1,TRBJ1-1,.,TGCGCCAGCAGCTTGGCACAGGGAAAGGGCACTGAAGCTTTCTTT,CASSLAQGKGTEAFF
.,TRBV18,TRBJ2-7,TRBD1,TGTGCCAGCTCAGCCTTAGGCTGGGGACAGGTTTCGAACGAGCAGTACTTC,CASSALGWGQVSNEQYF
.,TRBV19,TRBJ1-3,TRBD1,TGTGCCAGTAGTGCCCACAGACAGGGGGGAAACACCATATATTTT,CASSAHRQGGNTIYF
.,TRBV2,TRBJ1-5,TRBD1,TGTGCCAGCCGGGACAGTCGCAATCAGCCCCAGCATTTT,CASRDSRNQPQHF
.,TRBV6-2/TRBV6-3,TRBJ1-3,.,TGTGCCAGCAGTTTGGACATCCATGGAAACACCATATATTTT,CASSLDIHGNTIYF
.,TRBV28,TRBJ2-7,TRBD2,TGTGCCAGCAGCCAGGGACTAGCGGTCTACGAGCAGTACTTC,CASSQGLAVYEQYF
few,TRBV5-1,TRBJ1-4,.,TGCGCCAGCAGCCCCGGGTCTGGTAATGAAAAACTGTTTTTT,CASSPGSGNEKLFF
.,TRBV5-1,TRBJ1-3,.,TGCGCCAGTACCGATAACTTACAGGGCCCGAGCTCTGGAAACACCATATATTTT,CASTDNLQGPSSGNTIYF
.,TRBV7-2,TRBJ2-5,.,TGTGCCAGCAGCGGGGGACTTCAAGAGACCCAGTACTTC,CASSGGLQETQYF
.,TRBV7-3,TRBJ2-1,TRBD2,TGTGCCAGCAGCTTAACCCGGACTAGCGGGACCAATGAGCAGTTCTTC,CASSLTRTSGTNEQFF
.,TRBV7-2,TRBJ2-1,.,TGTGCCAGCACCCCCCGGATACTAGCTGCAAATGAGCAGTTCTTC,CASTPRILAANEQFF
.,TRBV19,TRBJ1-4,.,TGTGCCAGCGACGAGGGGTCCGGAGGGAAAAAACTGTTTTTT,CASDEGSGGKKLFF
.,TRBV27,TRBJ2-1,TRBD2,TGTGCCAGCAGTTTAAGGCGGGAGGCCCGATTCAATGAGCAGTTCTTC,CASSLRREARFNEQFF
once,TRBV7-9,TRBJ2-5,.,TGTGCCAGCACCGAGAGTCTGGAGACCCAGTACTTC,CASTESLETQYF
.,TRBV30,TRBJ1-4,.,TGTGCCTGGAGAAGCAGTGGGGCGGTCGAAAAACTGTTTTTT,CAWRSSGAVEKLFF
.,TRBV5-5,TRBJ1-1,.,TGTGCCAGCAGCCCCGGCTGGACGGGAATGAACACTGAAGCTTTCTTT,CASSPGWTGMNTEAFF
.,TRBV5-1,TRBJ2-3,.,TGCGCCAGCACCCCGCCGGCAGGGCAGTCACTAGATACGCAGTATTTT,CASTPPAGQSLDTQYF
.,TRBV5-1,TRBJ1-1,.,TGCGCCAGCAGCTTCGCCGAGACAGAGCGACAAGCTTTCTTT,CASSFAETERQAFF
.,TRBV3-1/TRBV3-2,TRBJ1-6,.,TGTGCCAGCAGTCGTACTACAGGGTCTGGATCACCCCTCCACTTT,CASSRTTGSGSPLHF
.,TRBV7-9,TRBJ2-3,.,TGTGCCAGCAGCTCAAAGGAGAGCCCCGATACGCAGTATTTT,CASSSKESPDTQYF
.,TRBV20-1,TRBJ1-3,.,TGCAGTGCTAGCTCTCTAAACACCATATATTTT,CSASSLNTIYF
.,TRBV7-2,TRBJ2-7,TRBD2,TGTGCCAGCAGCTCCAGCGGTCTAGCGGGAAACGAGCAGTACTTC,CASSSSGLAGNEQYF
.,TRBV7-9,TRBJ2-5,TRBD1,TGTGCCAGCAGCTCGCCCGGACAGGGAGTAACCCAGTACTTC,CASSSPGQGVTQYF
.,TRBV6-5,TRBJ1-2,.,TGTGCCAGCAGTTACACCGGACGGGAGGGCCTTGATGGCTACACCTTC,CASSYTGREGLDGYTF
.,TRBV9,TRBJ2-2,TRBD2,TGTGCCAGCAGCGTAGGTAGCGGGACGAACACCGGGGAGCTGTTTTTT,CASSVGSGTNTGELFF
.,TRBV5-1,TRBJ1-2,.,TGCGCCAGCAGCCTAGGGGGATTCGACTATGGCTACACCTTC,CASSLGGFDYGYTF
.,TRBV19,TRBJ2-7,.,TGTGCCAGTAGTATTAGTTTAGGAGGAGGCTACTACGAGCAGTACTTC,CASSISLGGGYYEQYF
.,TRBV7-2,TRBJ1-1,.,TGTGCCAGCAGCCTGACAGTTTTACCCACTGAAGCTTTCTTT,CASSLTVLPTEAFF
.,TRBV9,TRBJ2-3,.,TGTGCCAGCAGCGACCTACGGCTAGGTGGCACAGATACGCAGTATTTT,CASSDLRLGGTDTQYF
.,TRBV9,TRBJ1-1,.,TGTGCCAGCAGCGCAAACATGAACACTGAAGCTTTCTTT,CASSANMNTEAFF
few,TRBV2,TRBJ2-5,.,TGTGCCAGCAGTAACCGCCAGGGAGAGACCCAGTACTTC,CASSNRQGETQYF
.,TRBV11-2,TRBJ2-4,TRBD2,TGTGCCAGCAGCACCCGGGGGGGGCTGGGGAAAAACATTCAGTACTTC,CASSTRGGLGKNIQYF
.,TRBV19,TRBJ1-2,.,TGTGCCAGTACCCGGGGGACTGAGGTCTATGGCTACACCTTC,CASTRGTEVYGYTF
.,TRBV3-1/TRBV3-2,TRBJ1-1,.,TGTGCCAGCAGCCAACACTACAGGGACGGGGCTTTCTTT,CASSQHYRDGAFF
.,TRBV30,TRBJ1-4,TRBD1,TGTGCCTGGAGTGCATGGGACAGGGCTGAAAAACTGTTTTTT,CAWSAWDRAEKLFF
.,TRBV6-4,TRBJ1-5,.,TGTGCCAGCAGTTCCGGGGAGAATCAGCCCCAGCATTTT,CASSSGENQPQHF
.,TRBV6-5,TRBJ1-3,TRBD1,TGTGCCAGCAGCACGGGACAGGGAAACGGAAACACCATATATTTT,CASSTGQGNGNTIYF
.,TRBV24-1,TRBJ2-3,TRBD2,TGTGCCACCAGTGGGCCGGGACTAGCGGGAGGAGATACGCAGTATTTT,CATSGPGLAGGDTQYF
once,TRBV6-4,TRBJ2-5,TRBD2,TGTGCCAGCAGTGAGAGCGGGGGGGCGTTAGAGACCCAGTACTTC,CASSESGGALETQYF
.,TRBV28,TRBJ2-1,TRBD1,TGTGCCAGCAGTTCCCCGGGACAGGGAGGCAATGAGCAGTTCTTC,CASSSPGQGGNEQFF
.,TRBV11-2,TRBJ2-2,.,TGTGCCAGCAGCTCCGAGGGGGTCCCCGGGGAGCTGTTTTTT,CASSSEGVPGELFF
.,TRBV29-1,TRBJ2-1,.,TGCAGCGTTGGGAACGGCGGTGAGCAGTTCTTC,CSVGNGGEQFF
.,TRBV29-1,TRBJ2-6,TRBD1,TGCAGCGTTGACGAGACAGGGACATCTGGGGCCAACGTCCTGACTTTC,CSVDETGTSGANVLTF
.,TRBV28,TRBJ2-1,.,TGTGCCAGCAGTTTTAGCTTACTCTACAATGAGCAGTTCTTC,CASSFSLLYNEQFF
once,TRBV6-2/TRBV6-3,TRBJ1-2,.,TGTGCCAGCAGTTACGGCCATGGCTACACCTTC,CASSYGHGYTF
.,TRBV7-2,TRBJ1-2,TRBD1,TGTGCCAGCAGCCCCGGGACAGGGAACCACTATGGCTACACCTTC,CASSPGTGNHYGYTF
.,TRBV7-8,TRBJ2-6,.,TGTGCCAGCAGCTCCGGAGGGGGCTTTGGGGCCAACGTCCTGACTTTC,CASSSGGGFGANVLTF
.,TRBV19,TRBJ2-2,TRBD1,TGTGCCAGTAGTATCGGGACAGGGTTGCTGTTTTTT,CASSIGTGLLFF
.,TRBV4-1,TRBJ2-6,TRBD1,TGCGCCAGCAGCCAAGGACAGGGATACTCGGGGGCCAACGTCCTGACTTTC,CASSQGQGYSGANVLTF
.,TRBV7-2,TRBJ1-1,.,TGTGCCAGCAGCTTAGCAACGGGGAACACTGAAGCTTTCTTT,CASSLATGNTEAFF
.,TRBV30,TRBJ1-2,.,TGTGCCTGGAGTAGGGGTTACGGAGAGGACTATGGCTACACCTTC,CAWSRGYGEDYGYTF
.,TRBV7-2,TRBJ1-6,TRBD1,TGTGCCGCTGCGGGGACAGGGGGATCACCCCTCCACTTT,CAAAGTGGSPLHF
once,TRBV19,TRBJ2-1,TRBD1,TGTGCCAGTAGCTTGGGGTCAGGGGGCCACTACAATGAGCAGTTCTTC,CASSLGSGGHYNEQFF
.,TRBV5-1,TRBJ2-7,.,TGCGCCAGCAGCTTGGTGATAGGACTACCCTACGAGCAGTACTTC,CASSLVIGLPYEQYF